The 20 T cell receptor beta chains below come from one sample, sequenced in a study of vaccination effects on CD4 cells after COVID-19. The antigens of these receptors remain unknown. Before any sequencing was done, the ViraFEST assay used viral peptide pools to expand antigen-specific CD4+ T cells. The culture ran for 10 days before CD4+ T cells were isolated. All vaccine recipients tested negative for nucleocapsid antibodies and had never contracted SARS-CoV-2 infection. TCRdb's table, derived via immunoSEQ multiplex PCR, lists solely in-frame clones and lacks some. The profile shows some 52,000 clones, more than 70% of them singletons. Specimen: CD4+ T cells from PBMCs cultured with HCoV-OC43 spike peptides, collected before COVID-19 vaccination. Described subset: HCoV-OC43 spike overlapping peptide pool stimulation. These receptors were obtained from a human donor who received a COVID-19 vaccine.

This sequence joins TRBV6-2 or TRBV6-3 and TRBJ2-7; D is possibly TRBD1 or TRBD2 (7 bases each). The length of the CDR3 is 15 residues. Germline loops: CDR1 MNHEY, CDR2 SVGEGT. V lost 5 bases to trimming and J lost 5 bases, with 19 bases between them. CDR3 nucleotide sequence: TGTGCCAGCAGTGGGACTATGGACAGGCACCACGAGCAGTACGTC. It is translated as CASSGTMDRHHEQYV.

This clone has a handful of counts. V usage is TRBV5-6 and J usage is TRBJ1-5, with D perhaps TRBD1 (5 bases). The CDR3 extends over 15 amino acids. Trimming removed 0 bases from V and 7 bases from J, with 14 bases in between. Germline values: CDR1 SGHDT, CDR2 YYEEEE. The CDR3 sequence: CASSLDRKSRQPQHF. DNA for the CDR3: TGTGCCAGCAGCTTGGACAGGAAAAGCCGGCAGCCCCAGCATTTT.

This clone has a handful of counts. J is TRBJ1-6 and V is TRBV28, with a possible D match to TRBD1 (5 bases). Per germline, CDR1 MDHEN and CDR2 SYDVKM. Trimming stripped 6 bases from V and 1 base from J, with 10 bases between. CDR3 length equals 15 residues. The CDR3 DNA reads TGTGCCAGCAGGGGGGTGGTATCCTATAATTCACCCCTCCACTTT. It yields the protein CASRGVVSYNSPLHF. The full variable domain, in which reference TRBV28 and TRBJ1-6 provide the parts outside the CDR3, is DVKVTQSSRYLVKRTGEKVFLECVQDMDHENMFWYRQDPGLGLRLIYFSYDVKMKEKGDIPEGYSVSREKKERFSLILESASTNQTSMYLCASRGVVSYNSPLHFGNGTRLTVT.

The chain combines TRBV10-3 with TRBJ2-2; D is perhaps TRBD2 (6 bases). The CDR3 has 12 residues. V was clipped by 7 bases and J by 6 bases, with 9 bases between them. CDR1 ENHRY and CDR2 SYGVKD come from the germline V gene. As DNA, the CDR3 is TGTGCCATCACGCGGGGTTCCGGGGAGCTGTTTTTT. Protein product: CAITRGSGELFF.

This clone was seen more than once but under ten times. V gene TRBV28 combines with J gene TRBJ1-1, with a tentative D call TRBD1 (5 bases). V lost 6 bases and J lost 1, with 9 bases in between. Germline V gene data show CDR1 as MDHEN and CDR2 as SYDVKM. The CDR3 is made up of 13 amino acids. CDR3 protein: CASSTGWNTEAFF. CDR3 DNA sequence: TGTGCCAGCAGCACAGGCTGGAACACTGAAGCTTTCTTT.

V is TRBV6-5 and J is TRBJ2-2; 9 bases agree with TRBD2. The V segment lost 2 bases and the J segment 5 bases; nucleotides outside the gene matches: 3. The length of the CDR3 is 15 residues. Per the germline V gene, CDR1 is MNHEY and CDR2 is SVGAGI. CDR3: CASSYAGGPTGELFF. The CDR3 DNA sequence: TGTGCCAGCAGTTACGCGGGGGGGCCGACCGGGGAGCTGTTTTTT.

This clone was counted a few times. This chain connects TRBV5-1 to TRBJ1-3; D not resolved. Trimming shortened V by 4 bases and J by 0 bases, and 8 bases separated the two germline ends. Germline assignment: CDR1 SGHRS and CDR2 YFSETQ. This CDR3 has 14 amino acids. The CDR3 loop is CASSPRGSGNTIYF. Written as DNA, the CDR3 is TGCGCCAGCAGCCCTCGTGGCTCTGGAAACACCATATATTTT.

This clone was picked up one time. The genes are TRBV9 and TRBJ1-1, with TRBD1 identical over 7 bases. The CDR3 spans 17 residues. The V and J ends lost 0 bases and 4 bases, in that order; junction bases with no gene match: 12. CDR1 SGDLS and CDR2 YYNGEE come from the germline V gene. The CDR3 DNA sequence: TGTGCCAGCAGCGTAGGGGTCAGGGGGAGCGGTGGCACTGAAGCTTTCTTT. Translating gives CASSVGVRGSGGTEAFF.

The genes are TRBV5-1 and TRBJ2-3, with D possibly being TRBD2 (6 bases). Trimming cost V 5 bases and J 2 bases, with 15 bases left between them. Germline V gives CDR1 SGHRS, CDR2 YFSETQ. CDR3 length: 15 residues. DNA of the CDR3: TGCGCCAGCAGTCCTGTAGCGGTCCCCACAGATACGCAGTATTTT. Translation: CASSPVAVPTDTQYF.

The V and J genes are TRBV12-3 or TRBV12-4 and TRBJ2-5; D call uncertain. CDR3 length equals 11 residues. Trimming took off 8 bases at V and 5 bases at J, with 9 bases between the two ends. DNA of the CDR3: TGTGCCAGCGGACGTTATGAGACCCAGTACTTC. As protein: CASGRYETQYF.

The chain employs TRBV10-3 and TRBJ2-3; 9 bases map to TRBD2. CDR1 and CDR2 from the germline V gene are ENHRY and SYGVKD. The CDR3 has 14 residues. V lost 8 bases and J lost 1; bases outside the gene matches: 4. The CDR3 protein is CAIGASGGTDTQYF. CDR3 nucleotides: TGTGCCATCGGAGCTAGCGGGGGCACAGATACGCAGTATTTT.

Concerning this clone: Different DNA sequences within this sample yield the same CDR3. J is TRBJ1-1 and V is TRBV7-3; tentative D call: TRBD1 (5 bases). Germline values: CDR1 SGHTA, CDR2 FQGTGA. Trimming stripped 4 bases from V and 1 base from J, with 7 bases between. The CDR3 is 13 residues long. The CDR3 DNA reads as TGTGCCAGCAGCTCCCAGGGGAACACTGAAGCTTTCTTT. Residues: CASSSQGNTEAFF.

The rearrangement links TRBV2 to TRBJ2-6, with TRBD1 as a possible D gene (6 bases). Germline V gene sequence: CDR1 SNHLY, CDR2 FYNNEI. The CDR3 is 13 residues long. V was clipped by 9 bases and J by 4 bases, with 10 bases between them. CDR3 sequence reads: CASRTAGANVLTF. CDR3 DNA sequence: TGTGCCAGTAGGACAGCGGGGGCCAACGTCCTGACTTTC.

The chain couples TRBV19 to TRBJ1-1; unclear D gene. Germline values: CDR1 LNHDA, CDR2 SQIVND (reference sequence). V was pared by 8 bases and J by 10 bases, with 14 bases between. The CDR3 spans 11 residues. Here the CDR3 reads CASDQRGGAFF. CDR3 in DNA: TGTGCCAGTGACCAACGAGGTGGAGCTTTCTTT.

This sequence joins TRBV30 and TRBJ2-5, with 9 bases lining up with TRBD2. J lost 2 bases, V lost 3 bases, and 4 bases had no gene match. Germline CDR1 GTSNPN, CDR2 SVGIG (reference sequence). The CDR3 length is 14 residues. The CDR3 is CAWSDLAGQETQYF. The CDR3 nucleotides read TGTGCCTGGAGCGACCTAGCGGGGCAAGAGACCCAGTACTTC.

The chain uses TRBV6-5 and TRBJ1-3, with D perhaps matching TRBD1 (6 bases). The CDR3 totals 13 residues. CDR1 and CDR2 (germline): MNHEY, SVGAGI. V was shortened by 7 bases and J by 5 bases, with 12 bases between the two germline ends. CDR3 sequence reads: CASIGQKRNTIYF. The CDR3 DNA reads as TGTGCCAGCATCGGACAGAAGAGAAACACCATATATTTT.

This chain joins TRBV18 and TRBJ2-2; D uncertain. Per germline, CDR1 KGHSH and CDR2 LQKENI. V dropped 3 bases and J dropped 1 base, with 6 bases sitting between them. The CDR3 is 14 residues long. CDR3 amino acids: CASSPTQNTGELFF. The CDR3 region has the DNA TGTGCCAGCTCACCCACACAGAACACCGGGGAGCTGTTTTTT.

J is TRBJ2-7 and V is TRBV6-2 or TRBV6-3; D gene unclear. Germline V lookup: CDR1 MNHEY, CDR2 SVGEGT. V dropped 0 bases and J dropped 0 bases, with 15 bases sitting between them. The CDR3 loop spans 17 amino acids. The CDR3 nucleotides are TGTGCCAGCAGTTACTCGGGCAGGCAAACCAGCTCCTACGAGCAGTACGTC. This sequence encodes CASSYSGRQTSSYEQYV.

V gene TRBV7-2 combines with J gene TRBJ2-1, with TRBD1 as a possible D gene (5 bases). This CDR3 has 15 residues. The V end was cut by 3 bases, the J end by 1 base, with 10 bases between. In germline, CDR1 is SGHTA, CDR2 FQGNSA. The CDR3 here is CASSFQGASYNEQFF. In DNA form, the CDR3 reads TGTGCCAGCAGCTTCCAAGGGGCGTCCTACAATGAGCAGTTCTTC.

The J gene is TRBJ1-5, the V gene TRBV27; no clear D gene. The V gene's germline CDR1 is MNHEY and CDR2 SMNVEV (reference sequence). This CDR3 spans 20 amino acids. V was trimmed by 1 base and J by 0 bases, leaving 22 bases between them. The CDR3 bases are TGTGCCAGCAGTTTATATGTCCGGGTCACCGCATCCTATAGCAATCAGCCCCAGCATTTT. This gives the protein CASSLYVRVTASYSNQPQHF.